Following are 23 T cell receptor beta chains from one sample sequenced in a study of cytomegalovirus exposure and HLA in healthy donors. Both 60 Vbeta primers and 13 Jbeta primers went into the PCR. Measured with immunoSEQ multiplex PCR; TCRdb has only the in-frame clones, and not every one. The specimen's table records 140,000 or so clones. Sequences were obtained from PBMCs. The receptors originated from a male donor in good health and CMV-seronegative.

This chain links TRBV7-9 with TRBJ2-5; the match to TRBD2 covers 7 bases. The CDR3 consists of 16 residues. The V segment lost 5 bases and the J segment 5 bases; nucleotides outside the gene matches: 14. Germline CDR1 and CDR2: SEHNR and FQNEAQ (reference sequence). The CDR3 here is CASSQSERGPGETQYF. The CDR3 nucleotides are TGTGCCAGCAGCCAATCGGAGCGGGGCCCAGGGGAGACCCAGTACTTC. The variable domain in full, completed from reference TRBV7-9 and TRBJ2-5, reads DTGVSQNPRHKITKRGQNVTFRCDPISEHNRLYWYRQTLGQGPEFLTYFQNEAQLEKSRLLSDRFSAERPKGSFSTLEIQRTEQGDSAMYLCASSQSERGPGETQYFGPGTRLLVL.

This sequence joins TRBV6-1 and TRBJ1-2; TRBD1 might be the D (5 bases). There are 13 residues in the CDR3. V lost 2 bases to trimming and J lost 8 bases, with 12 bases between them. CDR1 and CDR2 (germline): MNHNS, SASEGT. The CDR3 protein is CASSEPPRGGYTF. Here the CDR3 DNA reads TGTGCCAGCAGTGAACCTCCCCGGGGGGGCTACACCTTC.

The chain links TRBV6-1 to TRBJ2-3; no reliable D call. The CDR3 extends over 14 amino acids. V was cut by 5 bases and J by 2 bases, with 11 bases left in between. From germline, CDR1 is MNHNS and CDR2 SASEGT. The DNA of the CDR3 is TGTGCCAGCAGTCTTAACTCATACACAGATACGCAGTATTTT. Its translation: CASSLNSYTDTQYF.

This rearrangement joins TRBV12-5 to TRBJ1-2, with TRBD1 identical over 8 bases. This CDR3 comprises 16 residues. Germline trimming cut 6 bases from V and 3 bases from J; bases unmatched to any gene: 12. The germline CDR1 and CDR2 sequences are LGHNT and FRNRAP. The CDR3 region has the DNA TGTGCTAGTGGCCCACCAGCAGGACAGGGCGACTATGGCTACACCTTC. Amino acid sequence: CASGPPAGQGDYGYTF.

The V call is TRBV5-6, the J call TRBJ2-5, with a tentative D call TRBD2 (5 bases). The CDR3 runs 14 residues. V was cut by 0 bases and J by 2 bases, with 8 bases left in between. Germline lookup yields CDR1 SGHDT and CDR2 YYEEEE. The CDR3 loop is CASSLELEQETQYF. CDR3 nucleotide sequence: TGTGCCAGCAGCTTGGAACTAGAGCAAGAGACCCAGTACTTC.

This sequence joins TRBV4-2 and TRBJ2-1; D possibly corresponds to TRBD2 (5 bases). V lost 0 bases, J lost 9 bases, and 12 bases lay in between. This CDR3 is 14 amino acids long. Germline values: CDR1 LGHNA, CDR2 YNFKEQ. The CDR3 region is CASSQERVVSEQFF. Written as DNA, the CDR3 is TGTGCCAGCAGCCAAGAGAGGGTCGTTTCTGAGCAGTTCTTC.

The chain combines TRBV5-6 with TRBJ1-1, with no clear D. In germline, CDR1 is SGHDT, CDR2 YYEEEE. This CDR3 spans 11 amino acids. V lost 0 bases and J lost 7, with 4 bases in between. Written as DNA, the CDR3 is TGTGCCAGCAGCTTGGACAGTGAAGCTTTCTTT. It translates to CASSLDSEAFF.

With respect to this clone: In the same sample, other DNA sequences code for this CDR3. The V gene is TRBV9, the J gene TRBJ1-1; 7 bases fit TRBD1. Per germline, CDR1 SGDLS and CDR2 YYNGEE. V dropped 0 bases and J dropped 2; count of bases not matched to a gene: 1. This CDR3 is built from 14 residues. CDR3 loop: CASSVGQGNTEAFF. The CDR3 coding sequence is TGTGCCAGCAGCGTAGGACAGGGCAACACTGAAGCTTTCTTT. Full variable domain (outside the CDR3, taken from reference TRBV9 and TRBJ1-1): DSGVTQTPKHLITATGQRVTLRCSPRSGDLSVYWYQQSLDQGLQFLIQYYNGEERAKGNILERFSAQQFPDLHSELNLSSLELGDSALYFCASSVGQGNTEAFFGQGTRLTVV.

The chain joins TRBV28 to TRBJ1-6; TRBD1 might be the D (5 bases). Trimming shortened V by 8 bases and J by 0 bases, and 8 bases separated the two germline ends. The CDR3 has 14 amino acids. Germline CDR1 and CDR2: MDHEN and SYDVKM. The CDR3 sequence: CASGDSSYNSPLHF. CDR3 sequence (DNA): TGTGCCAGCGGTGACAGCTCCTATAATTCACCCCTCCACTTT.

This chain connects TRBV10-1 to TRBJ1-3; D not certain. Germline CDR1 and CDR2: WNHNN and SYGVQD (reference sequence). The CDR3 is 13 amino acids. Between the trimmed V and J ends, which lost 0 bases and 5 bases, there was a span of 5 bases. CDR3 in amino acids: CASSESRRNTIYF. The CDR3 DNA follows: TGCGCCAGCAGTGAGTCGAGGCGAAACACCATATATTTT.

This rearrangement joins TRBV11-2 to TRBJ1-1, with D maybe TRBD1 (5 bases). This CDR3 region has 15 residues. Trimming took 5 bases from V and 1 from J, leaving 14 bases between them. Germline V gene data show CDR1 as SGHAT and CDR2 as FQNNGV. The CDR3 region has the DNA TGTGCCAGCAGCCCGGCGGGACGGAAGAACACTGAAGCTTTCTTT. Translation: CASSPAGRKNTEAFF.

The chain employs TRBV5-4 and TRBJ2-1, with 14 bases lining up with TRBD2. The V gene's germline CDR1 is SGHNT and CDR2 YYREEE (reference sequence). J was trimmed by 8 bases and V by 3 bases; bases with no gene match: 7. The CDR3 contains 16 residues. DNA of the CDR3: TGTGCCAGCAGCTCCGGGACTAGCGGGAGTATCGATGAGCAGTTCTTC. It yields the protein CASSSGTSGSIDEQFF.

The CDR3, as DNA: TGTGCCAGCAGTGAGGAAAGGGGTGGCACCGGGGAGCTGTTTTTT. Translating gives CASSEERGGTGELFF. The rearrangement uses TRBV2 and TRBJ2-2; tentatively, D is TRBD1 (5 bases). V was trimmed by 3 bases and J by 4 bases, leaving 12 bases between them. Germline V gives CDR1 SNHLY, CDR2 FYNNEI. The CDR3 spans 15 residues.

CDR3 region: CASSEAGRGRGYEQYF. The DNA for the CDR3 is TGTGCCAGCAGTGAAGCAGGGCGTGGCAGGGGGTACGAGCAGTACTTC. The J gene is TRBJ2-7, the V gene TRBV6-1, with 7 bases lining up with TRBD1. Germline V lookup: CDR1 MNHNS, CDR2 SASEGT. The CDR3 is made up of 16 amino acids. V was clipped by 0 bases and J by 4 bases; unmatched bases: 9.

The J gene is TRBJ2-7, the V gene TRBV9; 9 bases fit TRBD1. Looked up from germline, CDR1 is SGDLS and CDR2 is YYNGEE. The CDR3 length is 14 residues. After removal of 3 bases from V and 2 bases from J, the junction contained 3 bases not matched to a gene. The CDR3 region is CASSGDRDAYEQYF. The CDR3 DNA reads as TGTGCCAGCAGCGGGGACAGGGATGCCTACGAGCAGTACTTC.

CDR3 loop: CASRHVGNTEAFF. As DNA, the CDR3 is TGTGCCTCCCGACACGTCGGGAACACTGAAGCTTTCTTT. The genes are TRBV19 and TRBJ1-1; D gene ambiguous. V was clipped by 11 bases and J by 1 base, with 14 bases between them. The length of the CDR3 is 13 residues. The germline CDR1 and CDR2 sequences are LNHDA and SQIVND (reference sequence).

The gene calls are TRBV19 and TRBJ1-4, with D unresolved. This CDR3 region has 16 residues. Germline V gives CDR1 LNHDA, CDR2 SQIVND (reference sequence). V was cut by 5 bases and J by 7 bases, with 20 bases left in between. The CDR3 loop reads CASSPQARGVSEKLFF. DNA of the CDR3: TGTGCCAGTAGTCCTCAAGCTCGAGGTGTAAGTGAAAAACTGTTTTTT.

The genes are TRBV5-1 and TRBJ2-7; 7 nucleotides agree with TRBD1. CDR3 size: 15 residues. The germline V gene encodes CDR1 SGHRS and CDR2 YFSETQ. The V gene end was trimmed by 1 base and the J gene end by 2 bases; junction bases not matched to a gene: 6. The chain's CDR3 is CASSLRQGVAYEQYF. The CDR3 nucleotides read TGCGCCAGCAGCTTGAGGCAGGGGGTTGCCTACGAGCAGTACTTC.

J is TRBJ1-1 and V is TRBV7-2, with 7 bases identical to TRBD1. Germline V gives CDR1 SGHTA, CDR2 FQGNSA. The junction had 5 bases not matched to a gene; V was cut back by 6 bases and J by 4 bases. The CDR3 runs 13 residues. The CDR3 DNA reads TGTGCCAGCAGACTGGGACAGACCACTGAAGCTTTCTTT. Translating gives CASRLGQTTEAFF.

The chain recombines TRBV4-3 with TRBJ1-4, with D perhaps matching TRBD1 (5 bases). Per the germline V gene, CDR1 is LGHNA and CDR2 is YSLEER. V lost 2 bases and J lost 5, with 9 bases in between. CDR3 length: 14 amino acids. CDR3 coding DNA: TGCGCCAGCAGCCAAAACGGGGGGAATGAAAAACTGTTTTTT. Translating it yields CASSQNGGNEKLFF.

This chain uses TRBV10-1 with TRBJ2-7, with 10 bases fitting TRBD1. The CDR3 runs to 14 residues. V lost 3 bases to trimming and J lost 2 bases; unmatched junction nucleotides: 1. Germline CDR1 WNHNN, CDR2 SYGVQD (reference sequence). The CDR3 here is CASSDGTGAYEQYF. CDR3 DNA: TGCGCCAGCAGTGACGGGACAGGGGCCTACGAGCAGTACTTC.

This rearrangement joins TRBV10-3 to TRBJ2-2, with D maybe TRBD2 (5 bases). The CDR3 is 11 amino acids. CDR1 is ENHRY, CDR2 SYGVKD, per germline. Between the trimmed V and J ends, which lost 8 bases and 7 bases, there was a span of 8 bases. The CDR3 spells CAILRDGELFF. DNA of the CDR3: TGTGCCATCCTGAGGGACGGGGAGCTGTTTTTT.

The rearrangement links TRBV6-1 to TRBJ1-5; D is unresolved. The CDR3 spans 15 residues. CDR1 is MNHNS and CDR2 is SASEGT in the germline V gene. V was trimmed by 1 base and J by 5 bases, leaving 12 bases between them. The CDR3, as DNA: TGTGCCAGCAGTGAAGTTTGGCAGAGGGATCAGCCCCAGCATTTT. Translated, it gives CASSEVWQRDQPQHF.